One sample yielded the 28 T cell receptor beta chains listed below, sequenced in a study. One entry per CDR3 protein results from TCRdb running MiXCR on the 5' RACE reads. The sample yields around 30,000 distinct CDR3 sequences, about 24% seen once. The sample was memory CD4+ T cells sorted from blood. Subset in this sample: memory CD4+ T cells, CD4+CD45RO+CD25-. These receptors were taken from a female donor with breast cancer.

This clonotype was counted ten times or more. V usage is TRBV12-3 or TRBV12-4 and J usage is TRBJ1-1; D ambiguous. CDR3 length: 11 amino acids. The V end lost 8 bases, the J end lost 4 bases, and 8 bases lay between the germline ends. The CDR3 sequence is CASPSGTEAFF. The CDR3 nucleotides read TGTGCCAGCCCGTCCGGCACTGAAGCTTTCTTT.

The genes are TRBV6-5 and TRBJ2-2, with D possibly being TRBD1 (6 bases). The CDR3 contains 14 residues. V was clipped by 3 bases and J by 7 bases, with 12 bases between them. Germline V gives CDR1 MNHEY, CDR2 SVGAGI. The CDR3: CASSYNRANGELFF. CDR3 coding DNA: TGTGCCAGCAGTTATAACAGGGCCAACGGGGAGCTGTTTTTT.

The chain uses TRBV7-8 and TRBJ2-5, with TRBD2 matching over 11 bases. Trimming took 4 bases from V and 6 from J; bases not matched to a gene: 13. The CDR3 has 17 amino acids. The germline V gene encodes CDR1 SGHVS and CDR2 FQNEAQ. The CDR3 is CASSSGILAGEGKTQYF. Here the CDR3 DNA reads TGTGCCAGCAGCTCGGGGATACTAGCGGGAGAGGGGAAGACCCAGTACTTC.

The sample holds a few counts of this clonotype. The rearrangement uses TRBV7-9 and TRBJ2-3; D ambiguous. From germline, CDR1 is SEHNR and CDR2 FQNEAQ (reference sequence). V was trimmed by 2 bases and J by 3 bases, leaving 6 bases between them. CDR3 length: 13 residues. The CDR3: CASSLTMTDTQYF. In DNA, the CDR3 is TGTGCCAGCAGCTTAACCATGACAGATACGCAGTATTTT.

This clonotype was seen many times. The chain is built from TRBV6-5 and TRBJ2-5, with 10 bases that match TRBD2. With V trimmed by 2 bases and J by 1 base, 4 bases remained unmatched. The CDR3 sequence is 16 residues long. Germline CDR1 MNHEY, CDR2 SVGAGI. Here the CDR3 reads CASSYVRTSGQETQYF. In nucleotides, the CDR3 is TGTGCCAGCAGTTACGTCAGGACTAGCGGCCAAGAGACCCAGTACTTC.

This clonotype was seen a few times. The V gene is TRBV7-9, the J gene TRBJ1-1; D is uncertain. Deletions cut 1 base from V and 4 bases from J, with 4 bases between. CDR1 is SEHNR, CDR2 FQNEAQ, per germline (reference sequence). CDR3 length: 12 amino acids. In nucleotides, the CDR3 is TGTGCCAGCAGCTTAGGGTCCACTGAAGCTTTCTTT. It encodes CASSLGSTEAFF.

This clonotype is labeled as medium-sized. This chain connects TRBV9 to TRBJ2-5; tentative D call: TRBD1 (5 bases). The CDR3 loop spans 15 amino acids. Germline CDR1 is SGDLS and CDR2 is YYNGEE. V lost 2 bases to trimming and J lost 4 bases, with 15 bases between them. CDR3 DNA: TGTGCCAGCAGCGTGGAAGGGGCTTATCGAGAGACCCAGTACTTC. This translates into CASSVEGAYRETQYF.

This clonotype turned up a few times. The gene calls are TRBV7-9 and TRBJ2-1; D possibly uses TRBD1 or TRBD2 (6 bases each). Looked up from germline, CDR1 is SEHNR and CDR2 is FQNEAQ (reference sequence). The V and J ends lost 4 bases and 9 bases respectively, with 19 bases between them. This CDR3 has 15 amino acids. DNA for the CDR3: TGTGCCAGCAGCTCTAGTAGGAGGGGGACTGGTGAGCAGTTCTTC. Its translation: CASSSSRRGTGEQFF.

This clonotype was seen a handful of times. V usage is TRBV4-1 and J usage is TRBJ2-1; 9 bases are a match to TRBD1. J lost 7 bases, V lost 4 bases, and 11 bases had no gene match. There are 16 residues in the CDR3. Per the germline V gene, CDR1 is MGHRA and CDR2 is YSYEKL. The DNA of the CDR3 is TGCGCCAGCAGCCGCACCGCCGGGACAGGGACAAATGAGCAGTTCTTC. As protein: CASSRTAGTGTNEQFF.

The chain carries TRBV20-1 and TRBJ2-7; a weak D match, TRBD2 (6 bases). In germline, CDR1 is DFQATT, CDR2 SNEGSKA (reference sequence). V lost 3 bases and J 2 bases, leaving 17 bases between the germline ends. The CDR3 consists of 15 residues. The CDR3 coding sequence is TGCAGTGCTAGGAAGGGGACTGGCGGGCCCTACGAGCAGTACTTC. This encodes CSARKGTGGPYEQYF.

The chain recombines TRBV9 with TRBJ2-1; no clear D gene. The CDR3 sequence is 13 residues long. The germline CDR1 and CDR2 sequences are SGDLS and YYNGEE. V dropped 0 bases and J dropped 8 bases, with 9 bases sitting between them. DNA for the CDR3: TGTGCCAGCAGCGTAGTGGAGAGCGATGAGCAGTTCTTC. Its protein is CASSVVESDEQFF.

This clonotype was seen repeatedly, ten times or more. This chain links TRBV7-9 with TRBJ1-2; D gene unclear. CDR1 and CDR2 from the germline V gene are SEHNR and FQNEAQ (reference sequence). The CDR3 loop spans 13 amino acids. Trimming removed 5 bases from V and 6 bases from J, with 13 bases in between. CDR3 amino acids: CASSQRANDGYTF. CDR3 nucleotide sequence: TGTGCCAGCAGCCAGCGGGCGAACGATGGCTACACCTTC.

The chain uses TRBV20-1 and TRBJ2-6; the D is unclear. This CDR3 comprises 15 residues. Trimming left V 0 bases short and J 3 bases short, with 9 bases between. Germline assignment: CDR1 DFQATT and CDR2 SNEGSKA (reference sequence). In nucleotides, the CDR3 is TGCAGTGCTAGAGAAAGATACTTTGGGGCCAACGTCCTGACTTTC. It specifies CSARERYFGANVLTF.

This clonotype was seen a few times. For the CDR3, the DNA is TGTGCCAGCAGTACAGGGATTGAAAAACTGTTTTTT. Translated, it gives CASSTGIEKLFF. This sequence joins TRBV6-5 and TRBJ1-4; tentative D call: TRBD1 (6 bases). The germline CDR1 and CDR2 sequences are MNHEY and SVGAGI. The V end was cut by 5 bases, the J end by 7 bases, with 8 bases between. The CDR3 sequence is 12 residues long.

This clonotype showed up just a few times. The CDR3 reads CASSLGSQDQPQHF. CDR3 in DNA: TGCGCCAGCAGCTTAGGCAGCCAAGATCAGCCCCAGCATTTT. The chain employs TRBV5-1 and TRBJ1-5; D gene uncertain. The ends were cut back, 2 bases at V and 5 bases at J, with 11 bases in the middle. This CDR3 region has 14 residues. From germline, CDR1 is SGHRS and CDR2 YFSETQ.

By share, this clonotype counts as medium-sized (0.01 to 0.1%). V gene TRBV4-1 combines with J gene TRBJ2-1, with unresolved D. The CDR3 consists of 14 residues. Germline V gene lookup returns CDR1 MGHRA and CDR2 YSYEKL. The V and J ends lost 1 base and 6 bases respectively, with 10 bases between them. CDR3 residues: CASSQAHQSNEQFF. The DNA of the CDR3 is TGCGCCAGCAGCCAAGCTCACCAAAGCAATGAGCAGTTCTTC.

This clonotype was found a few times. This chain links TRBV9 with TRBJ2-7; TRBD2 matches 7 bases. From germline, CDR1 is SGDLS and CDR2 YYNGEE. Trimming at V came to 0 bases and at J to 4 bases, leaving 4 bases not matched to a gene. The CDR3 is 14 residues long. The CDR3 loop is CASSVGGGPYEQYF. As DNA, the CDR3 is TGTGCCAGCAGCGTAGGGGGAGGGCCTTACGAGCAGTACTTC.

This clonotype was seen only once. The chain is built from TRBV7-6 and TRBJ2-3, with 7 bases that match TRBD2. This CDR3 is built from 14 residues. The V gene end was trimmed by 5 bases and the J gene end by 3 bases; junction bases not matched to a gene: 5. Germline values: CDR1 SGHVS, CDR2 FNYEAQ. Here the CDR3 DNA reads TGTGCCAGCAGCGCCGCCGGGGGGACAGATACGCAGTATTTT. Encoded protein: CASSAAGGTDTQYF.

This clonotype has a handful of counts. The gene calls are TRBV4-3 and TRBJ2-3; D possibly corresponds to TRBD2 (5 bases). CDR1 is LGHNA and CDR2 is YSLEER in the germline V gene. The CDR3 totals 19 residues. Trimming removed 0 bases at V and 1 base at J, with 20 bases between. CDR3 sequence reads: CASSQDRPTLGGGTDTQYF. CDR3 in DNA: TGCGCCAGCAGCCAAGATCGGCCGACACTAGGAGGAGGCACAGATACGCAGTATTTT.

In its sample, this clonotype was seen many times. The gene calls are TRBV7-3 and TRBJ2-3; D is unresolved. The CDR3 is 13 amino acids. Germline V CDR1 and CDR2: SGHTA, FQGTGA. Trimming cost V 5 bases and J 4 bases, with 10 bases left between them. The CDR3 is CASSPMSADTQYF. As DNA, the CDR3 is TGTGCCAGCAGCCCTATGAGCGCAGATACGCAGTATTTT.

The rearrangement links TRBV12-3 or TRBV12-4 to TRBJ1-2; 8 nucleotides align to TRBD1. This CDR3 is 12 amino acids long. V trimming: 10 bases; J trimming: 6 bases; junction bases outside the gene matches: 7. In DNA form, the CDR3 reads TGTGCCAACAGGAAGACAGGGGATGGCTACACCTTC. Translation gives CANRKTGDGYTF.

This clonotype has more than one count but fewer than ten. The chain joins TRBV6-5 to TRBJ1-5; D not resolved. V was clipped by 0 bases and J by 2 bases, with 8 bases between them. The CDR3 sequence is 15 residues long. Germline V gene lookup returns CDR1 MNHEY and CDR2 SVGAGI. This CDR3 is CASSYSRSRNQPQHF. As DNA, the CDR3 is TGTGCCAGCAGTTACTCCCGGAGTCGCAATCAGCCCCAGCATTTT.

As regards this clonotype: This sequence may be a read error, since a much larger clone differs from it by one base. This chain links TRBV9 with TRBJ1-1, with a tentative D call TRBD1 (5 bases). Germline V gene data show CDR1 as SGDLS and CDR2 as YYNGEE. The CDR3 has 14 residues. The DNA for the CDR3 is TGTGCCAGGAGCGTAGCGGCAGGGATCACTGAAGCTTTCTTT. Its protein product is CARSVAAGITEAFF.

This clonotype was counted only a few times. The chain links TRBV10-2 to TRBJ2-2; D possibly corresponds to TRBD2 (5 bases). Germline-derived CDR1 and CDR2 are WSHSY and SAAADI. V was shortened by 3 bases and J by 0 bases, with 14 bases between the two germline ends. The CDR3 is 17 amino acids. The CDR3 DNA sequence: TGCGCCAGCAGTGAAACGGGCGGGCATTCGAACACCGGGGAGCTGTTTTTT. Protein: CASSETGGHSNTGELFF.

The chain has TRBV6-1 and TRBJ1-2; D gene unclear. Trimming left V 11 bases short and J 10 bases short, with 17 bases between. Germline CDR1 and CDR2: MNHNS and SASEGT. There are 11 residues in the CDR3. The CDR3 loop reads CASEANYNYTF. For the CDR3, the DNA is TGTGCCTCAGAAGCTAACTATAACTACACCTTC.

Worth noting for this clonotype: A much larger clone differs from this one at a single base, so this may be a read error. The chain joins TRBV6-5 to TRBJ1-1; D is perhaps TRBD1 (5 bases). Per germline, CDR1 MNHEY and CDR2 SVGAGI. The CDR3 has 15 amino acids. In nucleotides, the CDR3 is TGTGCCAGCAGTTACTCGGACACCTCGAACACTGGAGCTTTCTTT. Translating it yields CASSYSDTSNTGAFF.

This clonotype was detected a few times. The chain employs TRBV27 and TRBJ1-4; 10 positions match TRBD1. J was trimmed by 7 bases and V by 2 bases; bases with no gene match: 1. Looked up from germline, CDR1 is MNHEY and CDR2 is SMNVEV (reference sequence). There are 14 residues in the CDR3. The CDR3 loop reads CASSLGTGVEKLFF. CDR3 DNA: TGTGCCAGCAGTTTAGGGACAGGGGTTGAAAAACTGTTTTTT.

This clonotype was observed many times. The J gene is TRBJ2-7, the V gene TRBV7-9; D is possibly TRBD2 (5 bases). V was shortened by 5 bases and J by 2 bases, with 10 bases between the two germline ends. The CDR3 runs 13 residues. Germline V gene data show CDR1 as SEHNR and CDR2 as FQNEAQ (reference sequence). The CDR3 coding sequence is TGTGCCAGCAGCCCCGTCGGGACCTACGAGCAGTACTTC. This codes for CASSPVGTYEQYF.